This TCR beta chain was captured in a study of vaccination and CD4 T cells after COVID-19. Turning to the study itself: Vaccination of participants consisted of two doses of either BNT162b2 or mRNA-1273 vaccine. The post-COVID sampling time was a median roughly 100 days after diagnosis, ranging from 35 to 161. Study-wide findings and caveats: Only after vaccination were a median approximately 86% of convalescents' reactive clones seen.

With the Oncomine TCR Beta short-read assay, DNA from cultured CD4+ T cells was sequenced. It was cultured CD4+ T cells from which genomic DNA was extracted. TCRdb re-analysed the PCR reads in MiXCR, keeping a single row per CDR3 protein. The sample has around 10,000 distinct CDR3 sequences; 50% to 70% are singletons. The germline gives CDR1 WNHNN, CDR2 SYGVQD (reference sequence). V gave up 4 bases and J gave up 0 bases, with 10 bases separating them. The CDR3 has 14 amino acids. On this clonotype: What it binds is not known.

Indicated treatment: approximately 10-day PBMC culture with coronavirus spike peptide pools or control peptides (ViraFEST assay). Sequencing input: CD4+ T cells from blood, cultured in vitro. The TCR sequence derives from a human donor who had recovered from COVID-19. This chain uses TRBV10-1 with TRBJ2-7; D not certain. The CDR3 reads CASSAVRGSYEQYF. Here the CDR3 DNA reads TGCGCCAGCAGTGCGGTGAGAGGCTCCTACGAGCAGTACTTC.